This TCR beta chain was sequenced for a study of blood T cells in healthy people across ages. Study conclusions and caveats: Naive T cell percentage showed a strong correlation with the diversity of TCR beta.

Healthy Caucasian individuals from Russia aged roughly 6 to 90 were enrolled as donors. For the second PCR, which ran for 7 to 11 cycles, a sample-barcoded 5' primer and a J-beta primer mix were used. Each TCR beta cDNA got a 12-nucleotide random molecular identifier. TCRdb independently ran MiXCR on the 5' RACE reads; one entry per CDR3 protein. The table lists 1.5 million to 2 million distinct CDR3 sequences, about 32% of them singletons. With 1 base removed from V and 5 bases from J, the gap between germline ends came to 12 bases. This CDR3 is built from 16 residues. Germline CDR1 reads MGHRA; CDR2 reads YSYEKL. This clonotype has at least ten counts. Its specificity is not known.

The rearrangement joins TRBV4-1 to TRBJ1-6; D might be TRBD1 (6 bases). The sample comprised blood. This receptor was taken from a woman under 40 in good health. CDR3 in amino acids: CASSQAGGENNSPLHF. As DNA, the CDR3 is TGCGCCAGCAGCCAAGCGGGGGGCGAAAATAATTCACCCCTCCACTTT.